This record concerns one T cell receptor (beta chain) sequence. This specimen belongs to a study of CD8+CD57+ T cells in acquired aplastic anemia. Germline CDR1 is SGHTA and CDR2 is FQGTGA. CDR3 size: 12 residues. V was pared by 2 bases and J by 11 bases, with 12 bases between. For CDR3 and TCR beta VDJ profiling, genomic DNA was the template used. TCRdb re-called the reads with MiXCR, one entry per CDR3 protein. The sample includes a few hundred thousand distinct CDR3 sequences, approximately 57% of them seen just once. The clonotype comes from a human donor in good health. The V and J genes are TRBV7-3 and TRBJ1-1; D is uncertain. The sample consisted of sorted CD4+, CD8+, or CD8+CD57+ T cells (not recorded which) from PBMCs. CDR3 nucleotide sequence: TGTGCCAGCAGCTTATCAACAGAGAGCGCTTTCTTT. It translates to CASSLSTESAFF.